This record covers a single T cell receptor beta chain. The antigen is unknown. Treatment meaning: over 15 received Ad26.COV2.S at low or high dose, single or two shots; roughly 5 received placebo; per-sample allocation not given. Sampling happened 63 days after the first vaccine or placebo injection. The sample came from a Boston adult aged 18-55 years. This specimen belongs to a study of Ad26.COV2.S vaccination and SARS-CoV-2 variants. Study observations and caveats: Reports say spike-specific CD8+ and CD4+ T cell responses covered substantial breadth after vaccination. Using TCR breadth and depth analyses may have led to underestimated total T cell responses. People who got the vaccine or the placebo had similar non-spike TCR breadth.

The CDR3 loop spans 16 amino acids. The V gene's germline CDR1 is KGHDR and CDR2 SFDVKD. The J segment lost 6 bases and the V segment lost 4 bases, leaving 8 bases of the junction unmatched. Repertoires were generated with immunoSEQ multiplex PCR, while TCRdb's copy carries only in-frame clones and drops some. Of over 200,000 clones in the sample, approximately 87% were seen once. The chain uses TRBV24-1 and TRBJ2-1; 10 bases fit TRBD1. This receptor was identified in a person between 18 and 65 years old who received the Ad26.COV2.S COVID-19 vaccine or a placebo. Sequencing used peripheral blood, obtained in a trial of Ad26.COV2.S vaccine versus placebo. Here the CDR3 reads CATSDPDRGTPNEQFF. CDR3 coding DNA: TGTGCCACCAGTGACCCGGACAGGGGGACCCCCAATGAGCAGTTCTTC.